One sample yielded the 31 T cell receptor beta chains listed below, sequenced in a study of T cell changes during pregnancy in multiple sclerosis. Generated by immunoSEQ multiplex PCR, the TCRdb table keeps only in-frame clones and is missing some. The sample shows around 30,000 clones, around 90% of them seen only once. The material sequenced was CD4+ T cells from peripheral blood mononuclear cells, taken in the third trimester of pregnancy. The receptor source for this set is a female donor in good health, enrolled as a control in a pregnancy study.

The genes are TRBV30 and TRBJ2-3, with 10 bases fitting TRBD2. The CDR3 totals 14 residues. Looked up from germline, CDR1 is GTSNPN and CDR2 is SVGIG (reference sequence). Trimming at V came to 1 base and at J to 4 bases, leaving 2 bases not matched to a gene. Here the CDR3 reads CAWSAGTSADTQYF. Written as DNA, the CDR3 is TGTGCCTGGAGTGCCGGGACTAGCGCAGATACGCAGTATTTT.

The chain joins TRBV4-1 to TRBJ1-1; D may be TRBD1 (5 bases). With 1 base removed from V and 0 bases from J, the gap between germline ends came to 9 bases. This CDR3 spans 15 amino acids. Germline V lookup: CDR1 MGHRA, CDR2 YSYEKL. CDR3 loop: CASSQADRMNTEAFF. CDR3 nucleotides: TGCGCCAGCAGCCAAGCAGACAGAATGAACACTGAAGCTTTCTTT.

This rearrangement joins TRBV6-5 to TRBJ2-1; tentatively, D is TRBD1 (5 bases). V dropped 6 bases and J dropped 10 bases, with 16 bases sitting between them. Germline V gene sequence: CDR1 MNHEY, CDR2 SVGAGI. This CDR3 is 13 amino acids long. CDR3 DNA: TGTGCCAGCAGGGACACTGATAGGGGCGAGCAGTTCTTC. It encodes CASRDTDRGEQFF.

The CDR3 protein is CASSQDLGGAGNTIYF. The CDR3 DNA is TGCGCCAGCAGCCAAGATCTAGGGGGGGCTGGAAACACCATATATTTT. V gene TRBV4-3 combines with J gene TRBJ1-3, with D perhaps matching TRBD1 (6 bases). Germline V gene data show CDR1 as LGHNA and CDR2 as YSLEER. Trimming took 0 bases from V and 2 from J, leaving 11 bases between them. The CDR3 extends over 16 amino acids.

V gene TRBV18 combines with J gene TRBJ2-7; TRBD2 aligns across 7 bases. Looked up from germline, CDR1 is KGHSH and CDR2 is LQKENI. V shed 6 bases, J shed 5 bases, and the junction held 13 bases outside the gene matches. The CDR3 totals 15 residues. The CDR3 DNA reads TGTGCCAGCTCCCTTTCTAGCGGAAATGCTAACGAGCAGTACTTC. It translates to CASSLSSGNANEQYF. Variable domain in full (rest from reference TRBV18 and TRBJ2-7): NAGVMQNPRHLVRRRGQEARLRCSPMKGHSHVYWYRQLPEEGLKFMVYLQKENIIDESGMPKERFSAEFPKEGPSILRIQQVVRGDSAAYFCASSLSSGNANEQYFGPGTRLTVT.

The chain uses TRBV5-1 and TRBJ1-1; no reliable D call. This CDR3 comprises 13 residues. Germline CDR1 and CDR2: SGHRS and YFSETQ. V was pared by 5 bases and J by 1 base, with 9 bases between. As DNA, the CDR3 is TGCGCCAGCAGAGAGGAGTCGAACACTGAAGCTTTCTTT. It yields the protein CASREESNTEAFF.

The chain uses TRBV10-3 and TRBJ1-6; D is possibly TRBD1 (5 bases). CDR3 length: 17 residues. Germline V CDR1 and CDR2: ENHRY, SYGVKD. Trimming removed 0 bases at V and 10 bases at J, with 19 bases between. In nucleotides, the CDR3 is TGTGCCATCAGTGAGTCGAAAGGAGGGGCCTTAAGGTCACCCCTCCACTTT. Translating it yields CAISESKGGALRSPLHF.

The chain links TRBV5-1 to TRBJ2-2; D may be TRBD2 (6 bases). Germline V gene lookup returns CDR1 SGHRS and CDR2 YFSETQ. The V and J ends lost 4 bases and 4 bases respectively, with 11 bases between them. This CDR3 has 14 residues. The CDR3 reads CASSGLGGTGELFF. In DNA, the CDR3 is TGCGCCAGCAGCGGCCTCGGGGGCACCGGGGAGCTGTTTTTT.

The genes are TRBV10-1 and TRBJ2-5; TRBD2 matches 14 bases. After removal of 5 bases from V and 5 bases from J, the junction contained 4 bases not matched to a gene. This CDR3 region has 15 residues. Germline values: CDR1 WNHNN, CDR2 SYGVQD (reference sequence). CDR3 protein: CASSPGTSGGETQYF. The CDR3 DNA reads as TGCGCCAGCAGTCCCGGGACTAGCGGGGGTGAGACCCAGTACTTC.

The V call is TRBV28, the J call TRBJ2-7; TRBD1 matches 7 bases. This CDR3 comprises 14 residues. V dropped 2 bases and J dropped 7; count of bases not matched to a gene: 8. Germline lookup yields CDR1 MDHEN and CDR2 SYDVKM. In DNA, the CDR3 is TGTGCCAGCAGTTTACCCAGACAGGGCAAGGAGCAGTACTTC. It translates to CASSLPRQGKEQYF.

This clone was counted a single time. The genes are TRBV10-3 and TRBJ2-2; D may be TRBD2 (5 bases). The V gene lost 7 bases and the J gene lost 0 bases, with 9 bases spanning the gap. The CDR3 runs to 14 residues. The V gene's germline CDR1 is ENHRY and CDR2 SYGVKD. CDR3 nucleotides: TGTGCCATCACTAGCCCGTCGAACACCGGGGAGCTGTTTTTT. It encodes CAITSPSNTGELFF.

The J gene is TRBJ2-7, the V gene TRBV5-4, with 8 bases lining up with TRBD1. V trimming: 3 bases; J trimming: 2 bases; junction bases outside the gene matches: 1. CDR3 size: 13 residues. CDR1 is SGHNT and CDR2 is YYREEE in the germline V gene (reference sequence). CDR3 in amino acids: CASSSTGAYEQYF. The DNA of the CDR3 is TGTGCCAGCAGCTCGACAGGGGCCTACGAGCAGTACTTC.

This chain joins TRBV18 and TRBJ2-7; D is undetermined. There are 12 residues in the CDR3. The germline V and J ends were trimmed by 3 bases and 7 bases, with 10 bases remaining between them. Germline-derived CDR1 and CDR2 are KGHSH and LQKENI. CDR3 sequence: CASSPLGEEQYF. CDR3 nucleotides: TGTGCCAGCTCACCCCTCGGTGAAGAGCAGTACTTC.

The chain carries TRBV25-1 and TRBJ2-5; a possible D gene is TRBD2 (6 bases). Germline V lookup: CDR1 MGHDK, CDR2 SYGVNS. V was cut by 3 bases and J by 0 bases, with 8 bases left in between. This CDR3 has 14 residues. The CDR3 coding sequence is TGTGCCAGCAGTGAGCTAGCGAACCAAGAGACCCAGTACTTC. Translated, it gives CASSELANQETQYF. Drawing the rest from reference TRBV25-1 and TRBJ2-5, the complete variable domain is EADIYQTPRYLVIGTGKKITLECSQTMGHDKMYWYQQDPGMELHLIHYSYGVNSTEKGDLSSESTVSRIRTEHFPLTLESARPSHTSQYLCASSELANQETQYFGPGTRLLVL.

The J gene is TRBJ2-1, the V gene TRBV6-4; 14 bases line up with TRBD2. Germline V CDR1 and CDR2: MRHNA, SNTAGT. There are 18 residues in the CDR3. With 0 bases clipped from V and 5 bases from J, the junction kept 6 bases outside the gene matches. CDR3 coding DNA: TGTGCCAGCAGTGACTCGACTAGCGGGAGGGTCTGCCACAATGAGCAGTTCTTC. As protein: CASSDSTSGRVCHNEQFF.

This clone was seen only once. This chain links TRBV19 with TRBJ1-2; TRBD1 agrees at 7 bases. This CDR3 is 13 amino acids long. Germline CDR1 reads LNHDA; CDR2 reads SQIVND (reference sequence). V shed 3 bases and J 5 bases; nucleotides not matched to a gene: 3. The CDR3 DNA sequence: TGTGCCAGTAGTATTGGGACAGCGTATGGCTACACCTTC. It is translated as CASSIGTAYGYTF. The full variable domain, in which reference TRBV19 and TRBJ1-2 provide the parts outside the CDR3, is DGGITQSPKYLFRKEGQNVTLSCEQNLNHDAMYWYRQDPGQGLRLIYYSQIVNDFQKGDIAEGYSVSREKKESFPLTVTSAQKNPTAFYLCASSIGTAYGYTFGSGTRLTVV.

V usage is TRBV19 and J usage is TRBJ1-3, with D perhaps TRBD1 (5 bases). Trimming left V 3 bases short and J 0 bases short, with 9 bases between. Per germline, CDR1 LNHDA and CDR2 SQIVND (reference sequence). The CDR3 spans 15 residues. The CDR3 is CASSMDTNSGNTIYF. CDR3 nucleotide sequence: TGTGCCAGTAGTATGGACACCAACTCTGGAAACACCATATATTTT.

This chain joins TRBV27 and TRBJ1-5, with TRBD1 matching over 7 bases. Unmatched junction bases numbered 1, after V lost 5 bases and J lost 6 bases. The CDR3 is made up of 12 amino acids. Germline assignment: CDR1 MNHEY and CDR2 SMNVEV (reference sequence). CDR3 nucleotides: TGTGCCAGCAGTACAGGGGCTCAGCCCCAGCATTTT. This codes for CASSTGAQPQHF.

V usage is TRBV5-4 and J usage is TRBJ1-1, with D perhaps matching TRBD1 (6 bases). Germline V CDR1 and CDR2: SGHNT, YYREEE (reference sequence). CDR3 length equals 15 residues. Deletions cut 1 base from V and 1 base from J, with 11 bases between. The CDR3 DNA sequence: TGTGCCAGCAGCTTGCCCCTAGGGGGGAACACTGAAGCTTTCTTT. Protein product: CASSLPLGGNTEAFF. Full variable domain (rest looked up from reference TRBV5-4 and TRBJ1-1): ETGVTQSPTHLIKTRGQQVTLRCSSQSGHNTVSWYQQALGQGPQFIFQYYREEENGRGNFPPRFSGLQFPNYSSELNVNALELDDSALYLCASSLPLGGNTEAFFGQGTRLTVV.

This clone was seen once. The gene calls are TRBV18 and TRBJ2-7; 9 nucleotides match TRBD1. The CDR3 spans 15 residues. Germline trimming cut 5 bases from V and 4 bases from J; bases unmatched to any gene: 9. Germline V gives CDR1 KGHSH, CDR2 LQKENI. The CDR3 region is CASSTNVGQGYEQYF. CDR3 in DNA: TGTGCCAGCTCAACGAACGTCGGACAGGGGTACGAGCAGTACTTC.

The V and J genes are TRBV5-1 and TRBJ2-7; 8 bases are a match to TRBD2. Trimming removed 9 bases from V and 6 bases from J; junction bases left unmatched: 11. The CDR3 covers 13 residues. The V gene's germline CDR1 is SGHRS and CDR2 YFSETQ. The CDR3 DNA sequence: TGCGCCACCAGAGGCGGGAGGAGCGGCGAGCAGTACTTC. This encodes CATRGGRSGEQYF.

V gene TRBV6-5 combines with J gene TRBJ2-2, with 7 bases lining up with TRBD1. The germline V gene has CDR1 MNHEY and CDR2 SVGAGI. Unmatched junction bases numbered 8, after V lost 8 bases and J lost 5 bases. This CDR3 has 14 residues. CDR3 nucleotides: TGTGCCAGCCGGGGACAGATGTGGACCGGGGAGCTGTTTTTT. Translated: CASRGQMWTGELFF.

The rearrangement uses TRBV5-6 and TRBJ2-6; 7 bases align to TRBD2. This CDR3 contains 19 residues. The germline CDR1 and CDR2 sequences are SGHDT and YYEEEE. J was trimmed by 1 base and V by 1 base; bases with no gene match: 11. The DNA of the CDR3 is TGTGCCAGCAGCTTGCGGTTTGGCGGGAGTCGGTCTGGGGCCAACGTCCTGACTTTC. This translates into CASSLRFGGSRSGANVLTF.

This sequence joins TRBV5-1 and TRBJ2-6, with 7 bases that match TRBD1. This CDR3 contains 15 residues. J lost 1 base, V lost 10 bases, and 8 bases had no gene match. CDR1 is SGHRS, CDR2 YFSETQ, per germline. The CDR3 protein is CASGQVASGANVLTF. The CDR3 DNA is TGCGCCTCAGGACAGGTAGCATCTGGGGCCAACGTCCTGACTTTC.

The chain uses TRBV19 and TRBJ1-5; D may be TRBD1 (6 bases). CDR1 is LNHDA, CDR2 SQIVND, per germline (reference sequence). V lost 1 base to trimming and J lost 5 bases, with 12 bases between them. The CDR3 is 15 residues long. For the CDR3, the DNA is TGTGCCAGTAGTATAGGGGGGGCGGGGGATCAGCCCCAGCATTTT. Its translation is CASSIGGAGDQPQHF.

V and J are TRBV19 and TRBJ2-3; D possibly corresponds to TRBD1 (6 bases). The CDR3 is 13 amino acids. The V and J ends lost 6 bases and 6 bases respectively, with 13 bases between them. Germline CDR1 reads LNHDA; CDR2 reads SQIVND (reference sequence). CDR3 DNA: TGTGCCAGTAGGGTACAGGGATCGGATACGCAGTATTTT. Its protein is CASRVQGSDTQYF.

This chain uses TRBV30 with TRBJ1-1; D is unclear. The CDR3 runs 17 residues. CDR1 is GTSNPN, CDR2 SVGIG, per germline (reference sequence). V lost 0 bases and J lost 0, with 17 bases in between. The CDR3 here is CAWSVRFGVAMNTEAFF. The DNA of the CDR3 is TGTGCCTGGAGTGTACGTTTCGGGGTAGCCATGAACACTGAAGCTTTCTTT.

Here the CDR3 DNA reads TGCAGCGTCCTGGCTGGCTCTGGAAACACCATATATTTT. Protein sequence: CSVLAGSGNTIYF. The V and J genes are TRBV29-1 and TRBJ1-3; no reliable D call. Germline CDR1 and CDR2: SQVTM and ANQGSEA. Trimming left V 6 bases short and J 0 bases short, with 9 bases between. CDR3 length: 13 residues. The full variable domain, completed using reference TRBV29-1 and TRBJ1-3, is SAVISQKPSRDICQRGTSLTIQCQVDSQVTMMFWYRQQPGQSLTLIATANQGSEATYESGFVIDKFPISRPNLTFSTLTVSNMSPEDSSIYLCSVLAGSGNTIYFGEGSWLTVV.

This clone was counted a single time. V and J are TRBV30 and TRBJ2-4; maybe TRBD1 (6 bases). In germline, CDR1 is GTSNPN, CDR2 SVGIG (reference sequence). With 0 bases removed from V and 9 bases from J, the gap between germline ends came to 12 bases. This CDR3 comprises 13 residues. The CDR3 region is CAWSVQGRSIQYF. The DNA of the CDR3 is TGTGCCTGGAGTGTACAGGGTAGGAGCATTCAGTACTTC.

The CDR3 coding sequence is TGCGCCAGCAGCTGGTCACAGGGAACTAATGAAAAACTGTTTTTT. Translated, it gives CASSWSQGTNEKLFF. The chain is built from TRBV5-1 and TRBJ1-4; a possible D gene is TRBD1 (6 bases). The germline V gene encodes CDR1 SGHRS and CDR2 YFSETQ. V lost 3 bases and J lost 1, with 10 bases in between. CDR3 length: 15 amino acids.

This sequence joins TRBV11-3 and TRBJ1-4; D perhaps matches TRBD1 (6 bases). Per the germline V gene, CDR1 is SGHNT and CDR2 is YENEEA. The CDR3 consists of 15 residues. Deletions cut 4 bases from V and 3 bases from J, with 12 bases between. The CDR3 loop reads CASSYGGVSNEKLFF. The CDR3 coding sequence is TGTGCCAGCAGCTATGGGGGCGTATCTAATGAAAAACTGTTTTTT.